This T cell receptor beta chain was recorded in a study of cytomegalovirus exposure and HLA in healthy donors. Study context: Previous work identified 95 million to 120 million unique TCR beta sequences from about 179 million T cells.

PCR used 60 Vbeta primers and 13 Jbeta primers. Profiled with immunoSEQ multiplex PCR; TCRdb holds only in-frame clones, not every one. The sample holds under 200,000 clones, about 80% seen once. Healthy donors of bone marrow made up the group. V dropped 0 bases and J dropped 10 bases, with 13 bases sitting between them. This CDR3 region has 14 residues. Germline CDR1 SGHDN, CDR2 FVKESK. Sequences were obtained from PBMCs. The origin of this receptor is a woman aged 45 to 65 in good health and CMV-seropositive. This sequence joins TRBV14 and TRBJ2-4; weak D call: TRBD2 (7 bases). The CDR3 loop is CASSQDVGGPIQYF. DNA of the CDR3: TGTGCCAGCAGCCAAGATGTCGGGGGGCCGATTCAGTACTTC.